What follows are 18 T cell receptor beta chains derived from one specimen sequenced in a study of control samples from healthy donors and cancer patients. Sequencing used immunoSEQ multiplex PCR; TCRdb keeps in-frame clones, though not all of them. The sample gives some 150,000 clones, around 96% of which show up once; around 0.92% is in the top ten. Sequencing used blood. Source of these receptors: a woman aged 30 to 39 in good health.

The chain uses TRBV2 and TRBJ2-5; no definite D call. The CDR3 covers 16 residues. V lost 2 bases, J lost 7 bases, and 20 bases lay in between. Germline-derived CDR1 and CDR2 are SNHLY and FYNNEI. Written as DNA, the CDR3 is TGTGCCAGCAGTGAAATAGGGTTGGGGTCATGGGGGACCCAGTACTTC. Residues: CASSEIGLGSWGTQYF.

Concerning this clone itself: The same CDR3 can be traced to other DNA sequences in this sample. This chain joins TRBV7-2 and TRBJ2-5; D call uncertain. Between the trimmed V and J ends, which lost 1 base and 5 bases, there was a span of 5 bases. Germline V gene lookup returns CDR1 SGHTA and CDR2 FQGNSA. The CDR3 contains 12 residues. The CDR3 DNA reads as TGTGCCAGCAGCTTAGTTCGGGAGACCCAGTACTTC. Its protein is CASSLVRETQYF.

This chain links TRBV30 with TRBJ2-1; possibly TRBD1 for D (6 bases). This CDR3 region has 16 residues. CDR1 GTSNPN and CDR2 SVGIG come from the germline V gene (reference sequence). V lost 0 bases and J lost 3, with 15 bases in between. The CDR3 bases are TGTGCCTGGAGTGTCGGGACACGCGGCCTCTACAATGAGCAGTTCTTC. This encodes CAWSVGTRGLYNEQFF.

The V gene is TRBV6-5, the J gene TRBJ2-2; TRBD2 aligns across 8 bases. The CDR3 has 16 residues. Looked up from germline, CDR1 is MNHEY and CDR2 is SVGAGI. Trimming at V came to 0 bases and at J to 4 bases, leaving 4 bases not matched to a gene. The CDR3 region has the DNA TGTGCCAGCAGTTACTCGGGAGCGGGAGTCACCGGGGAGCTGTTTTTT. Encoded protein: CASSYSGAGVTGELFF.

V usage is TRBV3-1 (or the pseudogene TRBV3-2) and J usage is TRBJ2-2, with a possible D match to TRBD1 (6 bases). V was trimmed by 4 bases and J by 6 bases, leaving 12 bases between them. Germline CDR1 reads LGHDT; CDR2 reads YNNKEL (reference sequence). The CDR3 is 14 residues long. In nucleotides, the CDR3 is TGTGCCAGCAGCCGGTTCAGGGGCCCCGGGGAGCTGTTTTTT. Translated, it gives CASSRFRGPGELFF.

V usage is TRBV7-6 and J usage is TRBJ2-7; 8 bases are a match to TRBD1. The CDR3 sequence is 15 residues long. The V gene end was trimmed by 5 bases and the J gene end by 1 base; junction bases not matched to a gene: 7. Germline V gives CDR1 SGHVS, CDR2 FNYEAQ. The CDR3: CASSPDQGASYEQYF. The DNA for the CDR3 is TGTGCCAGCAGCCCAGACCAGGGGGCTTCCTACGAGCAGTACTTC.

J is TRBJ2-2 and V is TRBV2; 9 positions match TRBD2. Germline V gives CDR1 SNHLY, CDR2 FYNNEI. This CDR3 has 16 amino acids. Trimming took 4 bases from V and 1 from J; bases not matched to a gene: 4. The CDR3 sequence is CASSAPSGMNTGELFF. The CDR3, as DNA: TGTGCCAGCAGTGCTCCTAGCGGGATGAACACCGGGGAGCTGTTTTTT.

The CDR3 loop reads CASSFGGDYGYTF. CDR3 nucleotide sequence: TGTGCCAGCAGCTTCGGGGGTGACTATGGCTACACCTTC. V gene TRBV5-4 combines with J gene TRBJ1-2, with D possibly TRBD1 on 5 matching bases. Germline CDR1 is SGHNT and CDR2 is YYREEE (reference sequence). Trimming removed 2 bases at V and 3 bases at J, with 8 bases between. The CDR3 is 13 amino acids.

The chain employs TRBV19 and TRBJ1-1, with a tentative D call TRBD1 (6 bases). This CDR3 is 12 amino acids long. V shed 9 bases and J shed 3 bases, with 11 bases lying between them. Germline V lookup: CDR1 LNHDA, CDR2 SQIVND (reference sequence). CDR3 DNA sequence: TGTGCCAGCCTAAGGGGGTACACTGAAGCTTTCTTT. Encoded protein: CASLRGYTEAFF. Using reference TRBV19 and TRBJ1-1 for the parts outside the CDR3, the full variable domain is DGGITQSPKYLFRKEGQNVTLSCEQNLNHDAMYWYRQDPGQGLRLIYYSQIVNDFQKGDIAEGYSVSREKKESFPLTVTSAQKNPTAFYLCASLRGYTEAFFGQGTRLTVV.

In DNA form, the CDR3 reads TGTGCCAGCAGCTCGACCCCAGCGGCCGTCGATGAGCAGTTCTTC. It encodes CASSSTPAAVDEQFF. The rearrangement links TRBV13 to TRBJ2-1; perhaps TRBD2 as D (5 bases). CDR1 is PRHDT and CDR2 is FYEKMQ in the germline V gene (reference sequence). This CDR3 has 15 amino acids. V was trimmed by 4 bases and J by 8 bases, leaving 18 bases between them.

The chain employs TRBV29-1 and TRBJ2-1; D may be TRBD1 or TRBD2 (5 bases each). The CDR3 consists of 14 residues. The V end lost 5 bases, the J end lost 6 bases, and 17 bases lay between the germline ends. CDR1 is SQVTM, CDR2 ANQGSEA, per germline. Written as DNA, the CDR3 is TGCAGCGTTTGGGGGACCGAGGTACTCAATGAGCAGTTCTTC. Its translation is CSVWGTEVLNEQFF.

The gene calls are TRBV6-5 and TRBJ1-1; D uncertain. The CDR3 contains 12 residues. CDR1 and CDR2 from the germline V gene are MNHEY and SVGAGI. V lost 5 bases and J 5 bases, leaving 9 bases between the germline ends. The DNA of the CDR3 is TGTGCCAGCAGTCTTGGGCCGACTGAAGCTTTCTTT. Its translation is CASSLGPTEAFF.

The chain links TRBV29-1 to TRBJ2-7, with D possibly being TRBD1 (5 bases). Germline CDR1 is SQVTM and CDR2 is ANQGSEA. The CDR3 length is 13 residues. Trimming cost V 3 bases and J 2 bases, with 11 bases left between them. CDR3 DNA sequence: TGCAGCGTTGAGGGCAGGGTCCCCTACGAGCAGTACTTC. Translation: CSVEGRVPYEQYF.

This rearrangement joins TRBV6-1 to TRBJ2-2, with D unclear. Germline V gene sequence: CDR1 MNHNS, CDR2 SASEGT. This CDR3 has 16 residues. V lost 0 bases and J 0 bases, leaving 8 bases between the germline ends. CDR3: CASSEAEYSNTGELFF. CDR3 in DNA: TGTGCCAGCAGTGAAGCAGAGTATTCGAACACCGGGGAGCTGTTTTTT.

This clone occurred once. The chain employs TRBV5-4 and TRBJ1-1, with D unclear. The CDR3 is 13 residues long. The germline V gene has CDR1 SGHNT and CDR2 YYREEE (reference sequence). V was trimmed by 0 bases and J by 4 bases, leaving 7 bases between them. The CDR3 region has the DNA TGTGCCAGCAGCTTGGGCCCGGGCACTGAAGCTTTCTTT. Amino acid sequence: CASSLGPGTEAFF.

This chain joins TRBV6-5 and TRBJ2-7; TRBD1 or TRBD2 may be the D gene (7 bases each). CDR1 and CDR2 (germline): MNHEY, SVGAGI. The CDR3 runs 13 residues. V lost 8 bases and J lost 3, with 14 bases in between. Here the CDR3 DNA reads TGTGCCAGCGGGGGGGACAGTATCTACGAGCAGTACTTC. Translation gives CASGGDSIYEQYF.

The chain joins TRBV10-2 to TRBJ2-7, with 8 bases that match TRBD1. The germline gives CDR1 WSHSY, CDR2 SAAADI. The V gene end was trimmed by 8 bases and the J gene end by 3 bases; junction bases not matched to a gene: 9. This CDR3 contains 14 residues. DNA for the CDR3: TGCGCCAGCCTGGGACAGGATGACATCTACGAGCAGTACTTC. This gives the protein CASLGQDDIYEQYF.

This CDR3 reads CASTRTSGRISYNEQFF. CDR3 bases: TGTGCCAGCACCCGGACTAGCGGACGGATTTCCTACAATGAGCAGTTCTTC. The J gene is TRBJ2-1, the V gene TRBV7-8; 10 bases are a match to TRBD2. This CDR3 has 17 residues. Germline V gene data show CDR1 as SGHVS and CDR2 as FQNEAQ. Losses at the gene ends were 7 bases for V and 1 base for J; bases not matched to a gene: 10.